The present T cell receptor beta chain was sequenced within a study of blood T cell repertoires in COVID-19. Overall study context: Acute and convalescent COVID-19 samples came from the United States, Italy and Spain. The cDNA or gDNA used as material had been derived from T cells, B-cell-depleted T cells, or PBMCs.

As originally analysed: From reference gene primer amplification, estimates of nucleated cell counts were derived. Assay: immunoSEQ multiplex PCR; the TCRdb copy retains only in-frame clones and omits some. V, J and clone size derive from that table, while D and trimming were established from the DNA sequence. The sample records about 90,000 clones, roughly 90% being singletons. Losses at the gene ends were 5 bases for V and 2 bases for J; bases not matched to a gene: 4. This CDR3 spans 15 amino acids. Germline loops: CDR1 SGHNT, CDR2 YENEEA. This TCR came from a human donor with active COVID-19. The donor label of this sample is uncertain. The V call is TRBV11-3, the J call TRBJ2-2, with TRBD1 identical over 8 bases. The material sequenced was peripheral blood. CDR3 coding DNA: TGTGCCAGCAGCATCGGACAGGGCAACACCGGGGAGCTGTTTTTT. Translating gives CASSIGQGNTGELFF.